This T cell receptor beta chain was recorded in a study of identifying expanded T cells in peripheral blood. Collection occurred without any documented infections or immune events in donors. Clones were read by immunoSEQ multiplex PCR, and TCRdb kept only the in-frame ones, dropping some. The data contain some 91,000 clones, around 88% of them singletons. Whole-study results and caveats: Across healthy donors, higher total template counts meant significantly greater approximately two-week count variance. Technical replicates showed roughly 1.2 changed clones; two weeks approximately 15; four weeks 19.

CDR3 length: 16 amino acids. Germline values: CDR1 MRHNA, CDR2 SNTAGT. V gave up 5 bases and J gave up 5 bases; unmatched junction bases: 7. Details on this clone: Its antigen is unidentified.

The receptor was isolated from a person aged 18-69 years in good health. This sequence joins TRBV6-4 and TRBJ2-3; 13 nucleotides line up with TRBD2. The sequencing sample was made of blood. CDR3 sequence reads: CASSKLAGGPGDTQYF. The CDR3 nucleotides read TGTGCCAGCAGTAAACTAGCGGGAGGGCCGGGAGATACGCAGTATTTT.